Below, one TCR delta chain is given with its context. This clone is assessed as medium-sized (0.01 to 0.1%). This clone's antigen is unknown. Base qualities are not recorded, but no much larger clone differs from it by a single base. This sample is part of a study of gammadelta T cells in human blood (dated by TCRdb to the early 2020s). The V end gives up 4 bases and the J end 0 bases, leaving 24 bases in the junction not matched to a gene. From the cysteine up to the phenylalanine, the CDR3 has a length of 22 residues. Only CDR3 DNA remains: 66 bases, in frame from the first base. Reading the germline V gene gives CDR1 TSWWSYY and CDR2 QGS. Study-wide findings and limitations: In the study, polyclonal expansion of innate gamma-delta T cells immediately after birth was reported to appear to be driven by microbial exposure.

The library was generated by RT-PCR. The sequencer listed for this sample is Illumina MiSeq. With CATT, TCRdb called clones again from the public reads; duplicate DNA rows were later joined. In all, the sample holds about 1,600 delta-chain clones, and 7.5% to 9% of those were seen once. In total, the top ten clones hold over 3.5% of the sample. This TCR was recovered from a human donor. Sequencing used non-Vgamma9Vdelta2 gamma-delta T cells from infant blood. Recombination connected TRDV1 to TRDJ1; the central 9 bases match TRDD3. The CDR3 reads as follows: CALGGPFHTLYWGRSYTDKLIF. The sequenced DNA is TGTGCTCTTGGGGGACCATTCCATACATTATACTGGGGGAGGTCGTACACCGATAAACTCATCTTT.